These T cell receptor beta chains were read from a single sample in a study of T-cell reconstitution after alpha-beta-depleted transplantation in children. TCRdb analysed the PCR reads with MiXCR anew, one entry per CDR3 protein. The table lists around 420,000 distinct CDR3 sequences, 15% to 20% of them singletons. The starting material was PBMCs, mostly from graft donor cells, obtained 360 days after TCRalphabeta/CD19-depleted stem cell transplant. The origin of the receptors is a boy younger than two who had a stem cell transplant for Wiskott-Aldrich syndrome, so the T cells may come from the graft donor. The CDR3 runs from the conserved cysteine through the conserved F or W. D genes are given only for firm matches. Only some rows state a clone size, as once, few, many or a class for expanded clones.

cdr3_nt	cdr3_aa	v_call	j_call	clone_size	cdr3_length	d_call
TGCAGTGCTCAGAAGACAGGGGGCTACGAGCAGTACTTC	CSAQKTGGYEQYF	TRBV20-1	TRBJ2-7	.	13	TRBD1
TGTGCCAGCAGTCCACTCCGGGACAGGGCCCACGAGCAGTACTTC	CASSPLRDRAHEQYF	TRBV12-3/TRBV12-4	TRBJ2-7	few	15	TRBD1
TGTGCCAGCAGTAAACCGGGACAGCGGCTCAATGAGCAGTTCTTC	CASSKPGQRLNEQFF	TRBV12-3/TRBV12-4	TRBJ2-1	few	15	TRBD1
TGTGCCAGCAGCCGCGGGGGGACCACAGATACGCAGTATTTT	CASSRGGTTDTQYF	TRBV14	TRBJ2-3	few	14	TRBD2
TGTGCCAGCAGTTACGGGACAGGGGTAGAGACCCAGTACTTC	CASSYGTGVETQYF	TRBV12-3/TRBV12-4	TRBJ2-5	.	14	TRBD1
TGTGCCAGCAGTTGGAAGGTAGTCACCGGGGAGCTGTTTTTT	CASSWKVVTGELFF	TRBV27	TRBJ2-2	.	14	.
TGCGCCAGCAGCTTGCTTATCGGTACCTACGAGCAGTACTTC	CASSLLIGTYEQYF	TRBV5-1	TRBJ2-7	.	14	.
TGTGCCAGCAGTGGGGGCGCTTGGGGCTACACCTTC	CASSGGAWGYTF	TRBV2	TRBJ1-2	.	12	.
TGTGCCAGCAGCTTACCCGGGACAGGGGGGCTGGAGCAGTACTTC	CASSLPGTGGLEQYF	TRBV5-6	TRBJ2-7	.	15	TRBD1
TGTGCCAGCTCAACCCGTTCCCCCTACGAGCAGTACTTC	CASSTRSPYEQYF	TRBV18	TRBJ2-7	few	13	.
TGCAGTGCTAGAGATCGAGTTTATGAGACCCAGTACTTC	CSARDRVYETQYF	TRBV20-1	TRBJ2-5	few	13	.
TGTGCCAGCAGCCCCCGGGACAGGGTCACCTACAATGAGCAGTTCTTC	CASSPRDRVTYNEQFF	TRBV11-2	TRBJ2-1	.	16	TRBD1
TGTGCCAGCAGCCCTACGACTAGTTCGCTGGTCTTC	CASSPTTSSLVF	TRBV14	TRBJ2-1	few	12	.
TGTGCCAGCAGTTCCATCACCGGGACCCCAACCTACGAGCAGTACTTC	CASSSITGTPTYEQYF	TRBV6-5	TRBJ2-7	.	16	.
TGTGCCAGCAGTTTTTCAGCGGGGAGAGGCGAGCAGTACTTC	CASSFSAGRGEQYF	TRBV27	TRBJ2-7	few	14	TRBD2
TGTGCCAGCAGCACCCGACAGGGGATGGGATCACCCCTCCACTTT	CASSTRQGMGSPLHF	TRBV7-9	TRBJ1-6	few	15	TRBD1
TGTGCCAGCAGAACTCCAAGGGGCACTGAAGCTTTCTTT	CASRTPRGTEAFF	TRBV28	TRBJ1-1	few	13	.
TGTGCCAGCAGTAACAGGGATCAGCCCCAGCATTTT	CASSNRDQPQHF	TRBV6-1	TRBJ1-5	few	12	.
TGTGCCATCAGGCCCGGGACAGGGATAGACGAGCAGTACTTC	CAIRPGTGIDEQYF	TRBV10-3	TRBJ2-7	.	14	TRBD1
TGTGCCAGCAGTTTAAGGGTGCGGGAGCAGTACTTC	CASSLRVREQYF	TRBV12-3/TRBV12-4	TRBJ2-7	.	12	.
TGTGCCAGCAGCTTGGACAGGGGGATTTGGACTGAAGCTTTCTTT	CASSLDRGIWTEAFF	TRBV5-6	TRBJ1-1	.	15	TRBD1
TGCGCCAGCAGCCTGGGACTAGCGGGAGTAGGAAACATTCAGTACTTC	CASSLGLAGVGNIQYF	TRBV5-1	TRBJ2-4	few	16	TRBD2